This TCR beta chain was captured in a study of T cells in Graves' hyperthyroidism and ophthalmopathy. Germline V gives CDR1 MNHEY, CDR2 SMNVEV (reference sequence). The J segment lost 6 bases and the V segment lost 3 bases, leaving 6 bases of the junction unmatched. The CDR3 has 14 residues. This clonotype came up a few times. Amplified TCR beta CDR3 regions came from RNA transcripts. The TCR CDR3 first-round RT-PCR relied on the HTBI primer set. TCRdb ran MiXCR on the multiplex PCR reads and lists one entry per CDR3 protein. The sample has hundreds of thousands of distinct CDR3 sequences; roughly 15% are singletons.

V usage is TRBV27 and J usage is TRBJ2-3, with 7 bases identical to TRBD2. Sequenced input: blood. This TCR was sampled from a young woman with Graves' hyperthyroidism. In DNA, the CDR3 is TGTGCCAGCAGTTTGACTAGCCCCCCGGATACGCAGTATTTT. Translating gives CASSLTSPPDTQYF.